This T cell receptor beta chain was retrieved from a study of cytomegalovirus exposure and HLA in healthy donors. Overall study context: As released early, the data held roughly 85 million unique TCRs from HLA-typed donors. Genetic ancestry analysis placed around four fifths of the 400 or so donors that were genotyped in the Caucasian-associated cluster.

This clone occurred a few times. The PCR used 60 Vbeta and 13 Jbeta primers. Clones were read by immunoSEQ multiplex PCR, and TCRdb kept only the in-frame ones, dropping some. The sample yields over 100,000 clones, around four fifths seen once. This CDR3 is built from 15 residues. Deletions cut 1 base from V and 4 bases from J, with 14 bases between. Germline V lookup: CDR1 MNHNS, CDR2 SASEGT. V gene TRBV6-1 combines with J gene TRBJ2-7; possibly TRBD2 for D (7 bases). The sequence came from a woman aged 40 to 50 in good health and CMV-seropositive. Material: PBMCs. The CDR3 coding sequence is TGTGCCAGCAGTGAAGAAGGGGGGGGGCCTTACGAGCAGTACTTC. Protein: CASSEEGGGPYEQYF.